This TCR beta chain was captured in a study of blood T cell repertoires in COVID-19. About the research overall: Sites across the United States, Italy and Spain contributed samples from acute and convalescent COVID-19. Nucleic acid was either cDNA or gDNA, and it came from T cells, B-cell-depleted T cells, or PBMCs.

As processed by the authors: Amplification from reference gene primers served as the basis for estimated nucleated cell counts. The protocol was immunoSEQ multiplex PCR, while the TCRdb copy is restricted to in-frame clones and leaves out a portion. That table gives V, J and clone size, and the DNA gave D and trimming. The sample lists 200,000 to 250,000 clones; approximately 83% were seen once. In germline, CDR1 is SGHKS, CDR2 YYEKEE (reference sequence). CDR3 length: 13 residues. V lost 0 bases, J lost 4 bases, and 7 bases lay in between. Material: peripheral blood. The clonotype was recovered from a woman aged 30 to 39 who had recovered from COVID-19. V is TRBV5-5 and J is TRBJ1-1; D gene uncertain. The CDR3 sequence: CASSLGAGTEAFF. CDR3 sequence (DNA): TGTGCCAGCAGCTTGGGGGCGGGCACTGAAGCTTTCTTT. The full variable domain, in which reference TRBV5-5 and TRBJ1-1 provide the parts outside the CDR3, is DAGVTQSPTHLIKTRGQQVTLRCSPISGHKSVSWYQQVLGQGPQFIFQYYEKEERGRGNFPDRFSARQFPNYSSELNVNALLLGDSALYLCASSLGAGTEAFFGQGTRLTVV.